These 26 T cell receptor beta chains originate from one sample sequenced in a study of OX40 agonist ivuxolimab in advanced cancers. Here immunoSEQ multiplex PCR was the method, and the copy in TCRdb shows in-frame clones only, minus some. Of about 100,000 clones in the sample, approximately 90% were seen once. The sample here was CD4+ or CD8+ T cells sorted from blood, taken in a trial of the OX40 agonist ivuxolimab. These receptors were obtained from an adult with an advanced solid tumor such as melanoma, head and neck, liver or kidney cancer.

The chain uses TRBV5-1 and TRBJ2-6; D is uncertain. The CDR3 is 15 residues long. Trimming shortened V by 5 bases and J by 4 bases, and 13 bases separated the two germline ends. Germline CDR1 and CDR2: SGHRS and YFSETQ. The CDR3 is CASRTEMAGANVLTF. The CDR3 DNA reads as TGCGCCAGCAGAACCGAGATGGCCGGGGCCAACGTCCTGACTTTC.

CDR3 sequence reads: CASSSGQLFLGYTF. CDR3 sequence (DNA): TGTGCCAGTAGTTCTGGACAGCTCTTTTTAGGGTACACCTTC. The rearrangement joins TRBV19 to TRBJ1-2, with D possibly matching TRBD1 (6 bases). Trimming took 5 bases from V and 11 from J, leaving 21 bases between them. Germline V CDR1 and CDR2: LNHDA, SQIVND (reference sequence). The CDR3 extends over 14 amino acids.

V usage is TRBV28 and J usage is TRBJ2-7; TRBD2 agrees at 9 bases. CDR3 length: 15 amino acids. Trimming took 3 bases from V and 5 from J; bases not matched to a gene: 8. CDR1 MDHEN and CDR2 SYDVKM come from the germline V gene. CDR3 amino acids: CASSFFAGGPDEQYF. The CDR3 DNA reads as TGTGCCAGCAGTTTTTTCGCGGGAGGGCCCGACGAGCAGTACTTC.

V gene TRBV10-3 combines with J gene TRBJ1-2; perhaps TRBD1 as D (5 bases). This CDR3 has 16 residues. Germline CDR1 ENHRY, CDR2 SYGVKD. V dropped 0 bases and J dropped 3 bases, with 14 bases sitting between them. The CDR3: CAISESTRGGDYGYTF. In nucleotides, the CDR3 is TGTGCCATCAGTGAGTCGACTCGGGGAGGGGACTATGGCTACACCTTC.

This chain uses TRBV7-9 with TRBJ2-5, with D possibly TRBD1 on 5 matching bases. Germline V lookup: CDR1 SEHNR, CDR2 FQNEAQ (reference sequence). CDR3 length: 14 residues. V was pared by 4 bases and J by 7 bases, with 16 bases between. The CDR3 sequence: CASSSDTVKGTQYF. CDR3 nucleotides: TGTGCCAGCAGCTCGGACACGGTAAAGGGGACCCAGTACTTC.

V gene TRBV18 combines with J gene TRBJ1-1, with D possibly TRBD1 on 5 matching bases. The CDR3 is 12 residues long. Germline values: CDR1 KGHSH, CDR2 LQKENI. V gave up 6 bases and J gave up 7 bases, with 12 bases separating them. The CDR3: CASSQLGVEAFF. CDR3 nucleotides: TGTGCCAGCTCGCAATTGGGGGTTGAAGCTTTCTTT.

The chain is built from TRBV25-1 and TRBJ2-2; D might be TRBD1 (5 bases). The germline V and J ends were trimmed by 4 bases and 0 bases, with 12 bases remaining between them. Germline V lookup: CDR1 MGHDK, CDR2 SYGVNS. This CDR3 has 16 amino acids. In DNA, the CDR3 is TGTGCCAGCAGTGGGTCACAGGCCGCGAACACCGGGGAGCTGTTTTTT. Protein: CASSGSQAANTGELFF.

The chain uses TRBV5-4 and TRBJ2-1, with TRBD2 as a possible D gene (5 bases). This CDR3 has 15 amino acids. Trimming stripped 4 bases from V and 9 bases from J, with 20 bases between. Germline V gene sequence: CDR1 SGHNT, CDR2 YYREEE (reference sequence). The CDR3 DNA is TGTGCCAGCAGCACAAGGACGGGGAAGGTCGGTGAGCAGTTCTTC. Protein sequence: CASSTRTGKVGEQFF.

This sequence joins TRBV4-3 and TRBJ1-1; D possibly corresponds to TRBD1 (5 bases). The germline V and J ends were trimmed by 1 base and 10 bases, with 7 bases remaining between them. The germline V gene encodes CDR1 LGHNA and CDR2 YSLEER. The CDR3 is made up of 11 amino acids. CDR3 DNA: TGCGCCAGCAGCCAAGGACAGACAGCTTTCTTT. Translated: CASSQGQTAFF.

The CDR3 DNA reads as TGTGCCAGCAGTCAACGACTTAATGAGCAGTTCTTC. Protein: CASSQRLNEQFF. This chain joins TRBV6-6 and TRBJ2-1; D ambiguous. The germline V gene has CDR1 MNHNY and CDR2 SVGAGI (reference sequence). The V end lost 5 bases, the J end lost 7 bases, and 9 bases lay between the germline ends. The CDR3 has 12 residues.

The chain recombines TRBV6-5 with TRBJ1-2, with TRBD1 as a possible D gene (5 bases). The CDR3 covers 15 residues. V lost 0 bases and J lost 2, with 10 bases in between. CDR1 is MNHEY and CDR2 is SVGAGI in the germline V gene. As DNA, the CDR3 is TGTGCCAGCAGTTACTCTGGGGCTTCCAACTATGGCTACACCTTC. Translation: CASSYSGASNYGYTF.

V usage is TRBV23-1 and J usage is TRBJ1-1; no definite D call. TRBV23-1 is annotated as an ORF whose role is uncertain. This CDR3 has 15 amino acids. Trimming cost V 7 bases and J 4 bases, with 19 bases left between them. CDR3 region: CASNSEAGKSTEAFF. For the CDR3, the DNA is TGCGCCAGCAATAGTGAAGCAGGAAAGTCCACTGAAGCTTTCTTT.

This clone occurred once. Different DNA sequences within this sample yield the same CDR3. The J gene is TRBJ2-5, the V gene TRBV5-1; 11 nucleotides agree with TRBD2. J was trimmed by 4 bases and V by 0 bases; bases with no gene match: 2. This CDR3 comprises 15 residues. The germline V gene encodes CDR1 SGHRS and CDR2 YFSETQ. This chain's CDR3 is CASSLVLAGGETQYF. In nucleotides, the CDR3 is TGCGCCAGCAGCTTGGTCCTAGCGGGAGGAGAGACCCAGTACTTC.

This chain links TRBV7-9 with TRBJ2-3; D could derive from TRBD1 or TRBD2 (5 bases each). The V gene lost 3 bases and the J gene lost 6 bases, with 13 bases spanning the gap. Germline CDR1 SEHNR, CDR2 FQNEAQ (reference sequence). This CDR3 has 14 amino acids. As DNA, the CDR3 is TGTGCCAGCAGCTTGGGGGTCTCCTGGGATACGCAGTATTTT. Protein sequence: CASSLGVSWDTQYF.

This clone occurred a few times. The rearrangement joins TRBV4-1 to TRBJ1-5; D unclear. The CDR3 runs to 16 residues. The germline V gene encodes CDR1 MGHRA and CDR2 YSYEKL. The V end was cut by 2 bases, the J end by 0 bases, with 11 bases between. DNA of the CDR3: TGCGCCAGCAGCCAAAACCTCCAAACTAGCAATCAGCCCCAGCATTTT. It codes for CASSQNLQTSNQPQHF.

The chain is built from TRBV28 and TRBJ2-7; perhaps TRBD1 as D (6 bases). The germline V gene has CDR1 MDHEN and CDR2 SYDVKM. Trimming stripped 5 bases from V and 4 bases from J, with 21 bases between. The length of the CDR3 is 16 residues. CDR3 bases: TGTGCCAGCAGTCCCCTAGGCAGGGGTAATGGGTACGAGCAGTACTTC. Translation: CASSPLGRGNGYEQYF.

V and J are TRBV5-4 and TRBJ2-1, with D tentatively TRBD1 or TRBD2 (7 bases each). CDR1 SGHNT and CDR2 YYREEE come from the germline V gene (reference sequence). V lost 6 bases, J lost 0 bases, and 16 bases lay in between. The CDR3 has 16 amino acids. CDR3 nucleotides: TGTGCCAGCATCCCCAGGGGGGGGAGCTCCTACAATGAGCAGTTCTTC. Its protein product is CASIPRGGSSYNEQFF.

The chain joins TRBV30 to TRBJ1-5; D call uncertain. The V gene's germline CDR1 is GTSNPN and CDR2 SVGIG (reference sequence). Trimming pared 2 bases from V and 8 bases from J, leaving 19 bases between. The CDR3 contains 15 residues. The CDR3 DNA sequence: TGTGCCTGGAGTCCCTTTGGCCGCCTAGTAGAGCCCCAGCATTTT. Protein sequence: CAWSPFGRLVEPQHF.

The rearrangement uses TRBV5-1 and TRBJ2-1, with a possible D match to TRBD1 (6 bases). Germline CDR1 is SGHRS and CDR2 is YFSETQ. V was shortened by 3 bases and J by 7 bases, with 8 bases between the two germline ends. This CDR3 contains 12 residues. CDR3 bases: TGCGCCAGCAGCTCCCAGGGGAATGAGCAGTTCTTC. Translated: CASSSQGNEQFF.

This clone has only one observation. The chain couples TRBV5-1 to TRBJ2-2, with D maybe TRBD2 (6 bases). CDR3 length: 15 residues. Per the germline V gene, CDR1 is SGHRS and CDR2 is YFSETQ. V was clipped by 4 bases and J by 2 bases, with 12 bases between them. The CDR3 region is CASSASGTNTGELFF. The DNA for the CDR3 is TGCGCCAGCAGCGCGTCCGGGACTAACACCGGGGAGCTGTTTTTT.

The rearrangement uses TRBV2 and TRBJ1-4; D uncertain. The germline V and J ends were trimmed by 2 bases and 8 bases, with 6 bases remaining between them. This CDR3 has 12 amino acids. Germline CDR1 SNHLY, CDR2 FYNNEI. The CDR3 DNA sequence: TGTGCCAGCAGTGAACAGAACGAAAAACTGTTTTTT. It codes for CASSEQNEKLFF. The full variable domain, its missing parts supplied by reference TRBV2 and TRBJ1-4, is EPEVTQTPSHQVTQMGQEVILRCVPISNHLYFYWYRQILGQKVEFLVSFYNNEISEKSEIFDDQFSVERPDGSNFTLKIRSTKLEDSAMYFCASSEQNEKLFFGSGTQLSVL.

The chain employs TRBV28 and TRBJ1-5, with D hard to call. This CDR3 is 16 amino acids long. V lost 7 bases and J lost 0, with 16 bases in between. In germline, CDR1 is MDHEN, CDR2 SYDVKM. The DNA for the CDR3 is TGTGCCAGCATTAGGAACAACCGCTATAGCAATCAGCCCCAGCATTTT. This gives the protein CASIRNNRYSNQPQHF.

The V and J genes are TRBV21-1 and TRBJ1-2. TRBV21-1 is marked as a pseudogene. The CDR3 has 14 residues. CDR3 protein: CASSGAADNYGYTF. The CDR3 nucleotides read TGTGCCAGCAGCGGAGCAGCCGATAACTATGGCTACACCTTC.

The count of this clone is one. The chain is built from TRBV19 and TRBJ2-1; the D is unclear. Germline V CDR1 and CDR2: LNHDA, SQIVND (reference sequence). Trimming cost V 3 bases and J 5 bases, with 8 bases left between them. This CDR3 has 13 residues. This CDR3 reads CASSIATNNEQFF. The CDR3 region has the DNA TGTGCCAGTAGTATCGCTACTAACAATGAGCAGTTCTTC.

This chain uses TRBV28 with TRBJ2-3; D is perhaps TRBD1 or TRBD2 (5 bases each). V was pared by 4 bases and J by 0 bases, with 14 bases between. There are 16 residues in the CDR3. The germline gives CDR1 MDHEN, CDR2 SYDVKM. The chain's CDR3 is CASSSPGTPSTDTQYF. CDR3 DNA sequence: TGTGCCAGCAGTTCCCCCGGGACCCCGAGCACAGATACGCAGTATTTT.

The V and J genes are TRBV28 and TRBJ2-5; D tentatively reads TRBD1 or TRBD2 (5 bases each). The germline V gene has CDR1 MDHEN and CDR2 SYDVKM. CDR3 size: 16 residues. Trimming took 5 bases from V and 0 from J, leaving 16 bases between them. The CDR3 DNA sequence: TGTGCCAGCAGTCCAGGGAGTATCGTCTACCAAGAGACCCAGTACTTC. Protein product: CASSPGSIVYQETQYF.